These T cell receptor beta chains were read from a single sample in a study of Epstein–Barr virus B cells in breast cancer. TCRdb analysed the 5' RACE reads with MiXCR anew, one entry per CDR3 protein. The sample records about 410 distinct CDR3 sequences, around 18% being singletons. No antigen has been assigned to these receptors. Source material: tumor-infiltrating lymphocytes expanded in culture. The source is a woman aged 40 to 55 with triple-negative breast cancer. The CDR3 runs from the conserved cysteine through the conserved F or W. Each record gives: J gene, clone size, V gene, D gene, CDR3 DNA, CDR3 protein. A D gene is named only where the DNA matches it firmly. For some rows the clone size is stated as once, few or many, or as a class when expanded; others skip it.

>TRBJ1-1|medium-sized|TRBV6-2/TRBV6-3|TRBD1
TGTGCCAGCAGTTCTTGGGGGACAGGGGACACTGAAGCTTTCTTT
CASSSWGTGDTEAFF
>TRBJ1-5|medium-sized|TRBV9|-
TGTGCCAGCAGCCCCGGGGGGGGCCATCAGCCCCAGCATTTT
CASSPGGGHQPQHF
>TRBJ2-1|once|TRBV20-1|TRBD2
TGCAGTGCACGAGCGGGAGCGGGGATTGATGGGCAGTTCTTC
CSARAGAGIDGQFF
>TRBJ2-7|large|TRBV4-2|-
TGTGCCAGCAGCCAAGTTCCAGCGGGTTCGATCTACGAGCAGTACTTC
CASSQVPAGSIYEQYF
>TRBJ2-3|large|TRBV11-2|-
TGTGCCAGCAGCTTAGGCGTGGGCGATACGCAGTATTTT
CASSLGVGDTQYF
>TRBJ2-1|many|TRBV6-5|-
TGTGCCAGCAGTAGAACCAGGACGGGCAGCTCCTACAATGAGCAGTTCTTC
CASSRTRTGSSYNEQFF
>TRBJ1-2|many|TRBV19|-
TGTGCCAGTAGTTACACAGGCCCAATAATCTATGGCTACACCTTC
CASSYTGPIIYGYTF
>TRBJ2-1|medium-sized|TRBV5-1|TRBD1
TGCGCCAGCAGCTTGGTACAGGGGGCATACAATGAGCAGTTCTTC
CASSLVQGAYNEQFF
>TRBJ2-3|many|TRBV11-2|TRBD2
TGTGCCAGCAGCTTATTTCCGGGAGGGCCGTTTGTTCTTACGCAGTATTTT
CASSLFPGGPFVLTQYF
>TRBJ2-7|medium-sized|TRBV4-3|TRBD2
TGCGCCAGCAGCCAAGGGCTAGCGGAAGCCTACGAGCAGTACTTC
CASSQGLAEAYEQYF
>TRBJ2-5|-|TRBV4-3|TRBD1
TGCGCCAGCAGCCAAGATGAGGACAGGGGACAAGAGACCCAGTACTTC
CASSQDEDRGQETQYF
>TRBJ2-7|-|TRBV19|TRBD1
TGTGCCAGTAGCCCCCGGGCAGGGGGCATTTTCTACGAGCAGTACTTC
CASSPRAGGIFYEQYF
>TRBJ2-7|large|TRBV27|TRBD2
TGTGCCAGCAGTTTAAATGGCCCGGGAGGTATGACCCGTTACGAGCAGTACTTC
CASSLNGPGGMTRYEQYF
>TRBJ2-1|medium-sized|TRBV6-6|-
TGTGCCACCCAGATCTACAATGAGCAGTTCTTC
CATQIYNEQFF
>TRBJ1-1|large|TRBV27|-
TGTGCCAGCAACCCACAGGGAGGGAACACTGAAGCTTTCTTT
CASNPQGGNTEAFF
>TRBJ1-4|few|TRBV12-3/TRBV12-4|-
TGTGCCAGCCAAACCCCTCTCGGGCGTAGACTGTTTTTT
CASQTPLGRRLFF
>TRBJ2-3|once|TRBV20-1|TRBD1
TGCAATGCTAGAGGGACAGGGTGCGCAGATACGCAGTATTTT
CNARGTGCADTQYF
>TRBJ2-5|large|TRBV19|-
TGTGCCACTCGACAGGCCGGGGAGACCCAGTACTTC
CATRQAGETQYF
>TRBJ1-1|medium-sized|TRBV7-9|-
TGTGCCAGCAGCCTCCACGGGGGAGGGGTTGAAGCTTTCTTT
CASSLHGGGVEAFF
>TRBJ2-5|large|TRBV5-1|TRBD2
TGCGCCAGCAGCTTGACTAGCGGGGGAGAGACCCAGTACTTC
CASSLTSGGETQYF
>TRBJ1-1|few|TRBV7-4|TRBD1
TGTGCCAGCAGCTTAGTAACAGGGGGCAACACTGAAGCTTTCTTT
CASSLVTGGNTEAFF
>TRBJ2-7|-|TRBV7-9|-
TGTGCCAGCAGCTCCAAGTGGGAGCAGTACTTC
CASSSKWEQYF
>TRBJ2-7|large|TRBV20-1|-
TGCAGTGCTAGAGGGGAGCTTGCCCTGAGCTACGAGCAGTACTTC
CSARGELALSYEQYF
>TRBJ1-5|-|TRBV20-1|TRBD1
TGCAGTGCTAGAGAGGCAGGGGGTTTTGGCCAGCCCCAGCATTTT
CSAREAGGFGQPQHF
>TRBJ2-1|medium-sized|TRBV5-1|TRBD1
TGCGCCAGCAGCTTGGGACAGGGGGAGTACAAGAAATATGAGCAGTTCTTC
CASSLGQGEYKKYEQFF
>TRBJ2-1|many|TRBV11-2|-
TGTGCCAGCAGCTTTCACCGAGGTAATGAGCAGTTCTTC
CASSFHRGNEQFF
>TRBJ1-1|-|TRBV7-9|TRBD1
TGTGCCAGCAGCATCCCGACAGGGACCTTACTTGAAGCTTTCTTT
CASSIPTGTLLEAFF
>TRBJ2-3|medium-sized|TRBV5-6|-
TGTGCCAGCAGCGACCTAAGTTGGGGGCTTAGCACAGATACGCAGTATTTT
CASSDLSWGLSTDTQYF